At least ten counts were recorded for the clone carrying this T cell receptor beta chain. The antigen is undetermined. The source of the sample is a study of T cell repertoires in cytomegalovirus infection. Overall study: Epitope selection comprised recently identified HLA-C-restricted CMV epitopes and well-studied HLA-B-restricted CMV epitopes. Matching HLA type and CMV infection were both indicated by public TCR beta signatures. Study-wide results and limits: Clonotype analysis showed dominance of the ex vivo response by HLA-C-restricted CMV-specific TCR beta clonotypes.

TCRdb recomputed calls from the reads with MiXCR, one row per CDR3 protein. The data contain 600,000 to 700,000 distinct CDR3 sequences, approximately 33% of them singletons. Sequencing used cultured PBMCs, obtained from culture after CMV antigen stimulation. The TCR was taken from a human donor in good health (CMV status not recorded). Some clones in this sample may be carry-over from other donors' samples.

The CDR3 bases are TGTGCCAGCAGCCCCAGGACCGGTGCTAGCACAGATACGCAGTATTTT. Translated: CASSPRTGASTDTQYF. The V and J genes are TRBV7-8 and TRBJ2-3; D unclear. Per germline, CDR1 SGHVS and CDR2 FQNEAQ. This CDR3 is built from 16 residues. V dropped 5 bases and J dropped 0 bases, with 15 bases sitting between them. Filled out from reference TRBV7-8 and TRBJ2-3, the complete variable domain reads GAGVSQSPRYKVAKRGQDVALRCDPISGHVSLFWYQQALGQGPEFLTYFQNEAQLDKSGLPSDRFFAERPEGSVSTLKIQRTQQEDSAVYLCASSPRTGASTDTQYFGPGTRLTVL.